The present TCR beta chain was sequenced within a study of cytomegalovirus exposure and HLA in healthy donors (dated by TCRdb to about 2017). The study in broad terms: According to an earlier analysis of a few hundred of the donors, 150 million to 200 million T cells yielded roughly 110 million unique TCR beta sequences and around 280 Gb of sequence data. Every repertoire in the discovery cohort had been generated on one and the same sequencing platform. Besides the first cohort of approximately 710 subjects, a separate validation cohort made up of 95 to 150 different subjects was used. A later analysis re-examined previously published TCR beta repertoires from 600 to 700 donors and added high-resolution HLA genotyping to investigate patterns of TCR occurrence. HLA typing covered class I and class II loci at four-digit resolution. Genome-wide SNP genotypes for about three fifths of the 666 donors were used in a later genetic analysis, which treated that subset as a discovery cohort. Of the roughly 410 genotyped donors, approximately 81% were placed in the genetic ancestry cluster associated with self-reported Caucasian donors. High-throughput TCR immunosequencing, statistical association of individual TCRs with disease status, and machine learning were combined to predict cytomegalovirus infection status. To decide whether each TCR beta V gene segment behaved as functional or pseudogenic, an earlier analysis of 587 of the donors relied on high-throughput TCR beta sequencing. Alongside the repertoire data, information on donor age, sex, ethnicity and CMV serostatus was compiled. Across roughly 420 genotyped donors of the cohort, an average of approximately 200,000 unique TCR beta nucleotide sequences per donor were sequenced, and 15% to 20% of those sequences were non-productive. Roughly 300 gigabases of sequencing data and 70 million to 100 million unique TCR sequences made up an early release that covered approximately 700 HLA-typed donors. The study was designed to test whether signatures of past pathogen exposure could be identified by cataloging public T cell receptors. The study used immunosequencing to profile the T cell repertoires of under 700 subjects and linked those repertoires to cytomegalovirus serostatus. The later analysis used no new phenotypic data to find candidate immune exposures, relying instead on TCR beta sequences and their occurrence across donors. Because of strong linkage in the cohort, roughly five DR-DQ haplotypes were treated as single units for association and clustering. Typing coverage differed by locus: A, B, C, DRB1 and DQB1 were typed in roughly 620-630 donors, DQA1 in roughly 510, DPA1 in some 570, and DPB1 in 472.

In total, roughly 670 healthy bone marrow donors made up the cohort. At the time of sampling, every cohort member was nominally healthy, though immune exposures that went unrecorded were likely present. The donor was CMV seronegative and was included in the group of a few hundred seronegative cohort members. A peripheral blood sample was provided by each donor, and peripheral blood mononuclear cells were used for TCR beta sequencing. The Qiagen DNeasy Blood Extraction Kit was used to extract genomic DNA from the blood cell samples. This clone was seen only once. Its specific antigen is unknown. No base-level quality is on record; no much larger clone is a single base apart. The library was prepared using the immunoSEQ multiplex PCR assay. A mixture of 60 forward primers for TCR Vbeta segments and 13 reverse primers for TCR Jbeta segments was used in the multiplex PCR. The CDR3 region of rearranged TCR beta genes was amplified from genomic DNA with a multiplex PCR assay. The amplified TCR beta libraries were sequenced on the Illumina HiSeq System as 87-base-pair reads. As for how the authors treated the data: A later analysis tallied tens of millions of unique TCR beta chains across the 640 or so repertoires, and roughly 11 million of those chains were shared by two or more donors. A nearest-neighbor algorithm error-corrected the raw reads and collapsed the reads into unique sequences, merging closely related sequences to remove PCR and sequencing errors. CDR3 sequences were aligned to IMGT reference sequences to assign V, D and J gene segments. Each retained sequence needed at least a six-nucleotide match to both a V gene segment and a J gene segment. Rearrangements were called productive when the CDR3 lacked stop codons and stayed in frame with V and J; all others were non-productive. CDR3 was defined by IMGT convention, running from the second conserved V-encoded cysteine to the conserved J-encoded phenylalanine. The earlier analysis of about 610 of the donors excluded any sequence lacking an unambiguous match to a single V gene segment. In an earlier analysis of some 590 of the donors, V segments were called functional above 56.7% productive rearrangements and were called segregating when the between-donor standard deviation exceeded 5%. A statistical classification framework was developed to diagnose cytomegalovirus status using the catalog of TCR beta chain sequences. V and J gene assignment, in a later analysis, came from comparing TCR nucleotide sequences with IMGT/GENE-DB human TR gene sequences. The TCRdist pipeline was used in a later analysis to assign CDR3 sequences and most-parsimonious VDJ recombination scenarios. In a later analysis, every TCR beta chain was defined by the combination of its CDR3 amino acid sequence and its V-gene family, and reads without a unique V-gene family were dropped. A later analysis removed roughly 590 highly shared, low-generation-probability nucleotide sequences to deal with suspected cross-contamination and a sequencing artifact. For each public chain, a later analysis derived a clonal expansion index from normalized ranks of inferred template counts within each repertoire. A later analysis computed generation probabilities with a VDJ recombination model fitted to out-of-frame rearrangements, and checked the results against IGoR. Hypergeometric tests were used in a later analysis to score TCR-TCR, TCR-HLA and TCR-CMV co-occurrence, with a repertoire-size bias correction applied to the TCR pairs. A later analysis estimated false discovery rates by permuting HLA or CMV assignments 20 times. In a later analysis, co-occurring TCRs were grouped with DBSCAN, and TCRdist sequence similarity was added when clustering was performed within HLA-allele-positive subsets. Co-occurrence clustering excluded repertoires with fewer than 30,000 or more than 120,000 public chains, plus five with anomalous nucleotide sharing. TCRdb retrieved this table from immuneACCESS and kept in-frame rearrangements only. Not all clones are present; in checked studies, unresolved V genes account for under half, and no reason is known for the remainder. V, J and clone size derive from that table, while D and trimming were established from the DNA sequence. This sample gives about 120,000 clones in total; 81% of them show up just once. The ten top clones hold less than 2.5% of the sample.

Based on the germline V gene, the CDR1 and CDR2 sequences are SGDLS and YYNGEE. For this chain, trimming is 0 bases at the V end and 5 bases at the J end, and the number of junction bases without a gene match is 8. The CDR3, cysteine through phenylalanine, is 16 amino acids long. Just CDR3 DNA is preserved here, 48 bases in frame from base 1. General conclusions and limits of the study: In vitro tests confirmed that a few of the cytomegalovirus-associated TCR beta chains recognize cytomegalovirus antigens. In a later analysis, the rate of TCR association differed among HLA loci, with DRB1 alleles having the most associated TCRs and HLA-C alleles having the fewest. A later analysis found that most CMV-associated TCR beta chains appeared HLA-restricted, with HLA associations seemingly driven largely by CMV exposure. HLA typing was unavailable for some donors at each locus, so association tests used only the typed subset. In a later genetic analysis, a missense DCLRE1C variant was associated with V-gene and J-gene trimming of TCR beta chains, and the association was replicated in an independent cohort. In an earlier analysis of a few hundred of the donors, most TCR beta V segments were observed in productive rearrangements about 87% or about 30% of the time, broadly matching IMGT annotations. Immune exposure information for the cohort was limited to CMV serostatus. The authors suggested that the approach could potentially be generalized to other disease states and immunological phenotypes. Compared with the approximately 710-donor mean, donors in an Asian-associated ancestry cluster had fewer N-insertions in productive TCRs, according to a later genetic analysis. Compared with equally common non-associated chains, HLA-associated TCR beta chains in a later analysis were more clonally expanded and had lower generation probabilities. Assigning TCR associations to individual alleles was difficult when HLA alleles, especially DR and DQ, strongly co-occurred. A further reported finding was that TCR beta sequences accurately predicted the HLA-A and HLA-B alleles for most subjects in the first cohort. A later analysis reported that several top co-occurrence clusters appeared linked to parvovirus B19, influenza, CMV and Epstein-Barr virus. Cytomegalovirus status was reported to be diagnosed by the classifier with high specificity and sensitivity in both the original and validation cohorts. The study listed 150 to 200 TCR beta chains as associated with cytomegalovirus. At a false discovery rate of 0.05, a later analysis linked roughly 17,000 TCR beta sequences to specific HLA alleles. Some IMGT-functional V segments, including TRBV6-2 and TRBV6-3, could not be distinguished by the 87-base-pair reads and were therefore excluded. A cluster of highly shared sequence variants was judged likely to represent a technical artifact of the sequencing pipeline. Because counts were too low, seventeen rarely observed V segments, including chromosome 9 orphons, were excluded from the earlier analysis of several hundred of the donors. Most TCR sequences were observed very rarely across donors, whereas some public TCRs were present in many individuals. Correlated functional status among segregating V segments might reflect linkage disequilibrium, but an unknown experimental factor could not be ruled out. This cohort had only TCR beta chains sequenced, and the lack of alpha or paired-chain data limited which features could be detected. Sequencing depth was assumed to be roughly uniform across donors in the presence/absence analyses, though that assumption may not hold.

The TCR was taken from a woman aged 35 to 49 in good health and CMV-seronegative. The chain is encoded by TRBV9 joined to TRBJ2-7; 10 central nucleotides agree with TRBD1. Sequencing was performed on PBMCs. The CDR3: CASSVGATGGEHEQYF. The DNA reads as follows: TGTGCCAGCAGCGTAGGGGCGACAGGGGGCGAACACGAGCAGTACTTC.